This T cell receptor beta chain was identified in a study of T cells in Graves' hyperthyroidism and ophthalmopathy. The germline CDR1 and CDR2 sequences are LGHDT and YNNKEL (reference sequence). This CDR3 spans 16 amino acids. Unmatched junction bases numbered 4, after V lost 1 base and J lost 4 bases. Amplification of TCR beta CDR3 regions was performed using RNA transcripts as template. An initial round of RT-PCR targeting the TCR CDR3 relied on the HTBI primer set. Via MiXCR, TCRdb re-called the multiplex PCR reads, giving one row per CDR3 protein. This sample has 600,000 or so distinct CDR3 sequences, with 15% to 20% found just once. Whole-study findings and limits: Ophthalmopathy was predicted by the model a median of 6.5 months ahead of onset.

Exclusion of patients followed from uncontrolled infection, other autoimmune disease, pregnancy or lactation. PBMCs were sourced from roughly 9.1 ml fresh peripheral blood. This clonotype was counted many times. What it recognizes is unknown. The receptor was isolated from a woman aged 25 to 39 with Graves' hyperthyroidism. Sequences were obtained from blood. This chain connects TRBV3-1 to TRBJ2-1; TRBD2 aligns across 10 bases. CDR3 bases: TGTGCCAGCAGCCAAGCCGGACTAGCGGTTTACAATGAGCAGTTCTTC. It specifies CASSQAGLAVYNEQFF.